This TCR beta chain appears in the sequencing data of a study of OX40 agonist ivuxolimab in advanced cancers. Study-wide background: All patients had ivuxolimab intravenously every 2 weeks at 0.01 to 10 mg/kg. Three dose-escalation patients had partial responses: one with hepatocellular carcinoma and two with cutaneous melanoma.

Study results and caveats: At doses 0.1 to 3.0 mg/kg, CD4+ and CD8+ clones expanded.

The V end was cut by 8 bases, the J end by 6 bases, with 11 bases between. Germline V lookup: CDR1 LNHNV, CDR2 YYDKDF (reference sequence). The CDR3 spans 12 residues. TCRdb's copy holds only in-frame clones and misses some; the assay was immunoSEQ multiplex PCR. The data contain 30,000 or so clones, about 90% of them seen just once; the ten biggest clones take up about 9.4%. Concerning this clone: The antigen is unknown.

The sequence derives from an adult with an advanced solid tumor such as melanoma, head and neck, liver or kidney cancer. The specimen was CD4+ or CD8+ T cells sorted from blood, collected in a trial of the OX40 agonist ivuxolimab. V is TRBV15 and J is TRBJ2-1; a possible D gene is TRBD1 (5 bases). This CDR3 reads CATLDRRNEQFF. The CDR3 DNA reads TGTGCCACCCTCGACAGACGCAATGAGCAGTTCTTC. The full variable domain, in which reference TRBV15 and TRBJ2-1 provide the parts outside the CDR3, is DAMVIQNPRYQVTQFGKPVTLSCSQTLNHNVMYWYQQKSSQAPKLLFHYYDKDFNNEADTPDNFQSRRPNTSFCFLDIRSPGLGDTAMYLCATLDRRNEQFFGPGTRLTVL.